These 23 T cell receptor beta chains share one sample of origin, sequenced in a study of T cells in Graves' hyperthyroidism and ophthalmopathy. What was amplified from RNA transcripts were TCR beta CDR3 regions. HTBI primers were employed in a first-round RT-PCR of the TCR CDR3. TCRdb recomputed calls from the multiplex PCR reads with MiXCR, one row per CDR3 protein. Among over 300,000 distinct CDR3 sequences listed, about an eighth were seen once. The sample taken for sequencing was blood. The receptors stem from a woman aged 40 to 55 with Graves' ophthalmopathy.

In its sample, this clonotype was seen many times. The chain links TRBV19 to TRBJ1-1; no reliable D call. Trimming took off 5 bases at V and 5 bases at J, with 12 bases between the two ends. The CDR3 contains 13 residues. Germline V gene sequence: CDR1 LNHDA, CDR2 SQIVND (reference sequence). The CDR3 coding sequence is TGTGCCAGTAGTTTATACAGTACAACTGAAGCTTTCTTT. Residues: CASSLYSTTEAFF.

CDR3 sequence (DNA): TGTGCCAGCAGCCGACAGGTCAGCACAGATACGCAGTATTTT. Protein: CASSRQVSTDTQYF. The chain links TRBV5-6 to TRBJ2-3; D possibly corresponds to TRBD1 (6 bases). The CDR3 sequence is 14 residues long. V was cut by 4 bases and J by 0 bases, with 9 bases left in between. The V gene's germline CDR1 is SGHDT and CDR2 YYEEEE.

This clonotype was seen a handful of times. The chain joins TRBV20-1 to TRBJ1-1; D is unresolved. The CDR3 loop spans 14 amino acids. CDR1 and CDR2 (germline): DFQATT, SNEGSKA (reference sequence). V was clipped by 4 bases and J by 7 bases, with 19 bases between them. The CDR3 DNA follows: TGCAGTGCTACGCCCTGGACGCAGGATTTTGAAGCTTTCTTT. Amino acids: CSATPWTQDFEAFF.

The chain joins TRBV20-1 to TRBJ1-2, with a tentative D call TRBD1 (5 bases). This CDR3 region has 13 residues. Trimming cost V 3 bases and J 8 bases, with 16 bases left between them. Per the germline V gene, CDR1 is DFQATT and CDR2 is SNEGSKA (reference sequence). The CDR3 nucleotides are TGCAGTGCTAGTGTCCAGGGCGGACCGGGCTACACCTTC. Translating gives CSASVQGGPGYTF.

Ten or more counts support this clonotype. The chain combines TRBV2 with TRBJ1-5; D ambiguous. Germline V gene sequence: CDR1 SNHLY, CDR2 FYNNEI. The CDR3 runs to 16 residues. V lost 2 bases and J lost 2, with 13 bases in between. CDR3 amino acids: CASSERSGVGNQPQHF. The CDR3 bases are TGTGCCAGCAGTGAAAGATCGGGTGTCGGCAATCAGCCCCAGCATTTT.

This clonotype was seen repeatedly, ten times or more. The chain combines TRBV28 with TRBJ2-1; the D call may be TRBD1 or TRBD2 (5 bases each). V was cut by 2 bases and J by 5 bases, with 13 bases left in between. The CDR3 spans 15 residues. Germline lookup yields CDR1 MDHEN and CDR2 SYDVKM. The CDR3 loop is CASSLMLGTNNEQFF. DNA of the CDR3: TGTGCCAGCAGTTTAATGCTAGGGACCAACAATGAGCAGTTCTTC.

The chain employs TRBV20-1 and TRBJ1-5; possible D gene TRBD1, 5 bases. This CDR3 spans 13 amino acids. V lost 7 bases, J lost 0 bases, and 10 bases lay in between. CDR1 and CDR2 from the germline V gene are DFQATT and SNEGSKA (reference sequence). The CDR3: CSGRDYSNQPQHF. DNA for the CDR3: TGCAGTGGCAGGGACTATAGCAATCAGCCCCAGCATTTT.

This clonotype was observed a few times. The V call is TRBV3-1, the J call TRBJ1-3; the D gene is possibly TRBD1 (5 bases). Germline lookup yields CDR1 LGHDT and CDR2 YNNKEL (reference sequence). V lost 3 bases and J lost 15, with 15 bases in between. CDR3 length: 12 residues. CDR3 coding DNA: TGTGCCAGCAGCCATGGCCGGTCAGGGTCATATTTT. Its protein is CASSHGRSGSYF.

CDR3: CASSQGAGKDTDTQYF. CDR3 coding DNA: TGCGCCAGCAGCCAAGGGGCGGGTAAGGACACAGATACGCAGTATTTT. This chain links TRBV4-1 with TRBJ2-3; maybe TRBD2 (5 bases). CDR1 MGHRA and CDR2 YSYEKL come from the germline V gene. V lost 1 base and J 2 bases, leaving 13 bases between the germline ends. This CDR3 spans 16 amino acids.

This clonotype showed up just a few times. J is TRBJ2-3 and V is TRBV5-4; D is perhaps TRBD2 (5 bases). Germline V gene sequence: CDR1 SGHNT, CDR2 YYREEE (reference sequence). The CDR3 length is 14 residues. V was pared by 3 bases and J by 1 base, with 9 bases between. DNA of the CDR3: TGTGCCAGCAGCTCGGGATTTGGCACAGATACGCAGTATTTT. This codes for CASSSGFGTDTQYF.

In its sample, this clonotype was seen a few times. At one end, the junction sequence differs from germline, possibly due to a read error. CDR3 coding DNA: TGTGCCACCAGTGATTTGCGGACAGAAGGGTATAATGAGCAGCTCTTC. Encoded protein: CATSDLRTEGYNEQLF. The chain joins TRBV24-1 to TRBJ2-1; weak D call: TRBD1 (6 bases). The CDR3 totals 16 residues. CDR1 KGHDR and CDR2 SFDVKD come from the germline V gene.

This clonotype was detected a few times. This chain joins TRBV18 and TRBJ1-5; 8 nucleotides align to TRBD1. The CDR3 totals 14 residues. Germline V gives CDR1 KGHSH, CDR2 LQKENI. Losses at the gene ends were 6 bases for V and 5 bases for J; bases not matched to a gene: 6. CDR3 sequence (DNA): TGTGCCAGCTCCCGGACAGGGATTGATCAGCCCCAGCATTTT. It encodes CASSRTGIDQPQHF. Complete variable domain (other parts from reference TRBV18 and TRBJ1-5): NAGVMQNPRHLVRRRGQEARLRCSPMKGHSHVYWYRQLPEEGLKFMVYLQKENIIDESGMPKERFSAEFPKEGPSILRIQQVVRGDSAAYFCASSRTGIDQPQHFGDGTRLSIL.

This clonotype has only a few counts. J is TRBJ1-3 and V is TRBV7-9, with D unresolved. The V end lost 5 bases, the J end lost 6 bases, and 11 bases lay between the germline ends. The CDR3 totals 13 residues. The germline V gene encodes CDR1 SEHNR and CDR2 FQNEAQ (reference sequence). CDR3: CASSPGFVNTIYF. The CDR3 DNA sequence: TGTGCCAGCAGCCCCGGCTTTGTAAACACCATATATTTT. Full variable domain (rest looked up from reference TRBV7-9 and TRBJ1-3): DTGVSQNPRHKITKRGQNVTFRCDPISEHNRLYWYRQTLGQGPEFLTYFQNEAQLEKSRLLSDRFSAERPKGSFSTLEIQRTEQGDSAMYLCASSPGFVNTIYFGEGSWLTVV.

This clonotype appeared a few times. The V and J genes are TRBV3-1 and TRBJ2-3, with a weak D call TRBD1 (5 bases). CDR3 size: 15 residues. Germline CDR1 is LGHDT and CDR2 is YNNKEL (reference sequence). V lost 0 bases to trimming and J lost 6 bases, with 13 bases between them. The CDR3 coding sequence is TGTGCCAGCAGCCAAGATAGGGGCCTGCGGGATACGCAGTATTTT. As protein: CASSQDRGLRDTQYF.

This clonotype was found many times. The chain combines TRBV18 with TRBJ1-1, with D possibly matching TRBD1 (6 bases). Germline lookup yields CDR1 KGHSH and CDR2 LQKENI. The CDR3 runs 12 residues. Trimming took 2 bases from V and 7 from J, leaving 8 bases between them. CDR3 protein: CASSPTTGEAFF. DNA of the CDR3: TGTGCCAGCTCACCAACGACAGGTGAAGCTTTCTTT.

Only a few counts were recorded for this clonotype. The rearrangement links TRBV6-1 to TRBJ2-2; D gene uncertain. The CDR3 length is 14 residues. Germline values: CDR1 MNHNS, CDR2 SASEGT. The ends were cut back, 5 bases at V and 3 bases at J, with 10 bases in the middle. The CDR3 DNA sequence: TGTGCCAGCAGTCCGCGACACTACACCGGGGAGCTGTTTTTT. Amino acids: CASSPRHYTGELFF.

This clonotype has a count of ten or more. The chain combines TRBV2 with TRBJ2-5; 7 positions match TRBD2. The CDR3 length is 15 residues. Germline CDR1 SNHLY, CDR2 FYNNEI. V shed 0 bases and J 5 bases; nucleotides not matched to a gene: 6. DNA for the CDR3: TGTGCCAGCAGTGAAGCCTATCTGCGGGGGGAGACCCAGTACTTC. Translated: CASSEAYLRGETQYF.

This clonotype was seen many times. The V gene is TRBV6-1, the J gene TRBJ1-1; D uncertain. Trimming removed 2 bases at V and 2 bases at J, with 6 bases between. CDR3 length: 13 residues. CDR1 MNHNS and CDR2 SASEGT come from the germline V gene. CDR3 sequence (DNA): TGTGCCAGCAGTGAAAACCGCAACACTGAAGCTTTCTTT. Protein sequence: CASSENRNTEAFF.

This clonotype was seen a handful of times. The rearrangement links TRBV10-2 to TRBJ1-2, with 10 bases that match TRBD1. CDR3 size: 15 residues. The V segment lost 1 base and the J segment 8 bases; nucleotides outside the gene matches: 7. Germline loops: CDR1 WSHSY, CDR2 SAAADI. The CDR3 sequence is CASSEYTGTGAGYTF. The CDR3 DNA follows: TGCGCCAGCAGTGAGTATACCGGGACAGGGGCCGGCTACACCTTC.

There are a few counts of this clonotype. The chain uses TRBV2 and TRBJ2-7; 11 positions match TRBD1. There are 17 residues in the CDR3. Unmatched junction bases numbered 16, after V lost 7 bases and J lost 5 bases. In germline, CDR1 is SNHLY, CDR2 FYNNEI. The CDR3 region has the DNA TGTGCCAGCAACATTCCGGGACAGGGGGAGGTCAGGCACGAGCAGTACTTC. Amino acids: CASNIPGQGEVRHEQYF.

Of note for this clonotype: Since the CDR3 does not end with the conserved phenylalanine or tryptophan, this likely comes from a read error. The rearrangement joins TRBV28 to TRBJ2-7, with 10 bases lining up with TRBD2. The CDR3 spans 14 residues. Looked up from germline, CDR1 is MDHEN and CDR2 is SYDVKM. J gave up 4 bases and V 7 bases, and 7 bases lay outside the gene matches. The CDR3 DNA sequence: TGTGCCAGCATCCCCCAGACTAGCGGGTACGAGCAGTACCTC. It yields the protein CASIPQTSGYEQYL.

CDR3 region: CASRLDRGRYFGELFF. CDR3 DNA sequence: TGTGCCAGCAGACTGGACAGGGGGCGATATTTCGGGGAGCTGTTTTTT. This chain connects TRBV3-1 to TRBJ2-2; 11 bases line up with TRBD1. This CDR3 contains 16 residues. Per the germline V gene, CDR1 is LGHDT and CDR2 is YNNKEL (reference sequence). The trim removed 6 bases at V and 7 bases at J, leaving 10 bases unmatched.

The chain recombines TRBV19 with TRBJ2-1, with TRBD1 matching over 9 bases. With 4 bases clipped from V and 8 bases from J, the junction kept 9 bases outside the gene matches. The CDR3 is 15 amino acids. CDR1 and CDR2 from the germline V gene are LNHDA and SQIVND (reference sequence). The CDR3 DNA sequence: TGTGCCAGTAGTAAACGGGACAGGGTTTATTATGAGCAGTTCTTC. Translated: CASSKRDRVYYEQFF.